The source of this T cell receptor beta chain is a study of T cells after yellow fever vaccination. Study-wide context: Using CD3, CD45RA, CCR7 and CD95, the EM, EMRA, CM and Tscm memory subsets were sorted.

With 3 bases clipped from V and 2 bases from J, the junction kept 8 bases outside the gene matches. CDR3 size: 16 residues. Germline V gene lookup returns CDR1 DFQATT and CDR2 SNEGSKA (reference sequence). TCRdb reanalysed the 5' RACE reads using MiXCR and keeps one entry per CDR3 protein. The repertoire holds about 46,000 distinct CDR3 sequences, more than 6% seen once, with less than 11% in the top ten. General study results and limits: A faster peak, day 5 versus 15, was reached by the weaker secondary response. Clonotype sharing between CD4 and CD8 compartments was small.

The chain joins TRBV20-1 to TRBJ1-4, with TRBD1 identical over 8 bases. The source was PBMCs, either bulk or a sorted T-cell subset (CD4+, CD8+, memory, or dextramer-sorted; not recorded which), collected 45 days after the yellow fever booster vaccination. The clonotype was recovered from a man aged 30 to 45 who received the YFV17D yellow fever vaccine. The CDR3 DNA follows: TGCAGTGCTAGGCTCGGACAGGGCTGGACTAATGAAAAACTGTTTTTT. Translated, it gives CSARLGQGWTNEKLFF.